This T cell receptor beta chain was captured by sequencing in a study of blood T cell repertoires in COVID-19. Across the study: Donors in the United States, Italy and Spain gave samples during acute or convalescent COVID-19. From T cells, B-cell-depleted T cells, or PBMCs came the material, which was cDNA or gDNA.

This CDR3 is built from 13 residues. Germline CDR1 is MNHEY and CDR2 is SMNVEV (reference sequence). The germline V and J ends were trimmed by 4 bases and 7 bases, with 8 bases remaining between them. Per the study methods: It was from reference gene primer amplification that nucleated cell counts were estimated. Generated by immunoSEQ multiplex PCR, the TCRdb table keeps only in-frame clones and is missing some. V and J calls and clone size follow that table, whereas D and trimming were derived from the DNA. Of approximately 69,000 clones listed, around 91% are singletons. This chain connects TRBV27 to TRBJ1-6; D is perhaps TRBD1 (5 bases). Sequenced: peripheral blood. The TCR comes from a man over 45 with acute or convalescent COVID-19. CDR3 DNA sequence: TGTGCCAGCAGTTCAGGGCGGAATTCACCCCTCCACTTT. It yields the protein CASSSGRNSPLHF.